The TCR beta chain described here comes from a study of blood T cells in healthy people across ages. Regarding the study as a whole: Unsorted PBMC input precluded a conclusive naive versus antigen-experienced comparison. Naive T cell percentage showed a strong correlation with TCR beta diversity.

This clonotype was picked up a small number of times. The antigen remains unidentified. Germline V gene lookup returns CDR1 SGHTA and CDR2 FQGNSA. The CDR3 spans 16 residues. The germline V and J ends were trimmed by 3 bases and 2 bases, with 14 bases remaining between them. Primers used in a second PCR of about 6 to 11 cycles were a sample-barcoded 5' primer and a J-beta primer mix. TCRdb fed the 5' RACE reads into MiXCR, producing one record per CDR3 protein. The sample lists hundreds of thousands of distinct CDR3 sequences, about half occurring once. Each sample gave at least 6 million isolated PBMCs.

The J gene is TRBJ2-1, the V gene TRBV7-2, with D possibly being TRBD2 (6 bases). The sequence was obtained from a woman aged 60-70 years in good health. What was sequenced was blood. CDR3 residues: CASSFPGTSPYNEQFF. DNA for the CDR3: TGTGCCAGCAGCTTTCCCGGGACTTCCCCCTACAATGAGCAGTTCTTC.